The entry that follows covers one T cell receptor (beta chain) sequence. The data originate from a study of blood T cell repertoires in COVID-19. Whole-study context: Acute and convalescent COVID-19 specimens originated in the United States, Italy and Spain. In each case, the material was cDNA or gDNA derived from T cells, B-cell-depleted T cells, or PBMCs.

In the study's own analysis: Amplified reference gene primers provided the basis for estimating nucleated cell counts. The assay was immunoSEQ multiplex PCR, and TCRdb's table has in-frame clones only and misses some. V, J and clone size were drawn from that table, and D and trimming were deduced from the DNA. Found here are about 210,000 clones, 75% to 85% of them singletons; the top ten hold 9.5% to 15%. Losses at the gene ends were 8 bases for V and 1 base for J; bases not matched to a gene: 4. The CDR3 is 13 amino acids. Germline V gene lookup returns CDR1 LNHDA and CDR2 SQIVND (reference sequence).

The sequencing sample was made of peripheral blood. This receptor was obtained from a human donor in a cohort sampled during active COVID-19. The chain recombines TRBV19 with TRBJ1-1; TRBD1 matches at 7 bases. The CDR3 nucleotides are TGTGCCAGTGGGAACAGGGGGAACACTGAAGCTTTCTTT. Encoded protein: CASGNRGNTEAFF.